These 32 T cell receptor beta chains were all obtained from the same sample, sequenced in a study of shared clonotypes between healthy human individuals. Here immunoSEQ multiplex PCR was the method, and the copy in TCRdb shows in-frame clones only, minus some. Counted here are 450,000 to 600,000 clones, around three quarters occurring once; the ten biggest clones make up approximately 12%. Sequences were obtained from PBMCs. These receptors originate from a middle-aged woman in good health. Some clones in this sample may be carry-over from other donors' samples.

This clone was detected once. Different DNA sequences within this sample yield the same CDR3. The V and J genes are TRBV28 and TRBJ1-4; D uncertain. This CDR3 region has 11 residues. The germline V gene has CDR1 MDHEN and CDR2 SYDVKM. CDR3: CASLANEKLFF. The CDR3 bases are TGTGCGAGTCTAGCTAATGAAAAACTGTTTTTT.

V gene TRBV30 combines with J gene TRBJ1-2; no definite D call. CDR1 is GTSNPN, CDR2 SVGIG, per germline (reference sequence). The CDR3 sequence is 8 residues long. V lost 4 bases and J lost 6, with 0 bases in between. The CDR3 DNA follows: TGTGCCTGGAATGGCTACACCTTC. Protein product: CAWNGYTF.

The chain couples TRBV7-3 to TRBJ2-7; the match to TRBD2 covers 7 bases. Germline loops: CDR1 SGHTA, CDR2 FQGTGA. This CDR3 region has 14 residues. J was trimmed by 4 bases and V by 1 base; bases with no gene match: 4. The CDR3 reads CASSLSPSGYEQYF. Written as DNA, the CDR3 is TGTGCCAGCAGCTTAAGCCCTAGCGGATACGAGCAGTACTTC.

J is TRBJ2-7 and V is TRBV5-1; the D gene is possibly TRBD2 (6 bases). Trimming removed 2 bases at V and 2 bases at J, with 11 bases between. CDR3 length: 14 residues. Per germline, CDR1 SGHRS and CDR2 YFSETQ. The CDR3 spells CASSFEGGTYEQYF. The CDR3 coding sequence is TGCGCCAGCAGCTTCGAGGGAGGTACCTACGAGCAGTACTTC. Full variable domain (rest looked up from reference TRBV5-1 and TRBJ2-7): KAGVTQTPRYLIKTRGQQVTLSCSPISGHRSVSWYQQTPGQGLQFLFEYFSETQRNKGNFPGRFSGRQFSNSRSEMNVSTLELGDSALYLCASSFEGGTYEQYFGPGTRLTVT.

The V gene is TRBV19, the J gene TRBJ1-5; tentatively, D is TRBD1 (5 bases). Germline V CDR1 and CDR2: LNHDA, SQIVND (reference sequence). Trimming shortened V by 6 bases and J by 0 bases, and 18 bases separated the two germline ends. The CDR3 consists of 17 residues. CDR3 in DNA: TGTGCCAGTAGGGGCAGGGTGACCACTCTTAGCAATCAGCCCCAGCATTTT. Translating gives CASRGRVTTLSNQPQHF.

This chain links TRBV7-8 with TRBJ2-1; D perhaps matches TRBD1 (5 bases). Between the trimmed V and J ends, which lost 1 base and 4 bases, there was a span of 8 bases. Germline loops: CDR1 SGHVS, CDR2 FQNEAQ. The CDR3 totals 14 residues. The CDR3 DNA reads TGTGCCAGCAGCTTAGGGGGCAAGTACAATGAGCAGTTCTTC. Protein: CASSLGGKYNEQFF.

This chain connects TRBV15 to TRBJ1-1; no reliable D call. The germline V and J ends were trimmed by 3 bases and 1 base, with 15 bases remaining between them. In germline, CDR1 is LNHNV, CDR2 YYDKDF (reference sequence). CDR3 size: 16 residues. The CDR3 spells CATSSDPGIPNTEAFF. In DNA, the CDR3 is TGTGCCACCAGCAGTGATCCCGGGATCCCGAACACTGAAGCTTTCTTT.

J is TRBJ1-2 and V is TRBV4-1, with 9 bases that match TRBD1. This CDR3 has 18 amino acids. V shed 4 bases and J 6 bases; nucleotides not matched to a gene: 18. The germline V gene has CDR1 MGHRA and CDR2 YSYEKL. The CDR3 reads CASSRWDRESVDGDGYTF. The CDR3 DNA sequence: TGCGCCAGCAGCCGTTGGGACAGGGAATCCGTGGACGGCGATGGCTACACCTTC.

The J gene is TRBJ1-2, the V gene TRBV29-1; 10 positions match TRBD1. The CDR3 sequence is 13 residues long. Germline V gene lookup returns CDR1 SQVTM and CDR2 ANQGSEA. V was pared by 2 bases and J by 7 bases, with 4 bases of the junction left unmatched. Here the CDR3 DNA reads TGCAGCGTTGAAACGGGACAGGGGTCTGGCTACACCTTC. Translated: CSVETGQGSGYTF.

The chain links TRBV19 to TRBJ2-3; the D gene is possibly TRBD2 (6 bases). The CDR3 consists of 16 residues. Trimming left V 4 bases short and J 5 bases short, with 19 bases between. The germline V gene has CDR1 LNHDA and CDR2 SQIVND (reference sequence). CDR3 DNA: TGTGCCAGTAGTACCCCGGCGGGGTCAGATGGAGATACGCAGTATTTT. This sequence encodes CASSTPAGSDGDTQYF.

This chain links TRBV7-9 with TRBJ1-2, with 9 bases identical to TRBD1. The CDR3 consists of 14 residues. The germline V gene has CDR1 SEHNR and CDR2 FQNEAQ (reference sequence). The J segment lost 6 bases and the V segment lost 5 bases, leaving 7 bases of the junction unmatched. The CDR3 region has the DNA TGTGCCAGCAGCCCACGGGACAGGGCTGATGGCTACACCTTC. Encoded protein: CASSPRDRADGYTF.

The rearrangement joins TRBV6-5 to TRBJ2-7, with D maybe TRBD2 (5 bases). This CDR3 has 14 amino acids. The germline V gene encodes CDR1 MNHEY and CDR2 SVGAGI. The ends were cut back, 5 bases at V and 6 bases at J, with 17 bases in the middle. The DNA for the CDR3 is TGTGCCAGCAGTCCCGATCGGGATCCCGGCGAGCAGTACTTC. It is translated as CASSPDRDPGEQYF.

The J gene is TRBJ2-5, the V gene TRBV2, with TRBD2 as a possible D gene (5 bases). CDR3 length equals 14 residues. Deletions cut 5 bases from V and 2 bases from J, with 12 bases between. Germline V gives CDR1 SNHLY, CDR2 FYNNEI. CDR3 in amino acids: CASSYLAEQETQYF. The CDR3 DNA is TGTGCCAGCAGTTACCTAGCAGAACAAGAGACCCAGTACTTC.

The J gene is TRBJ2-2, the V gene TRBV6-1; D not certain. This CDR3 region has 14 residues. Between the trimmed V and J ends, which lost 4 bases and 6 bases, there was a span of 12 bases. Looked up from germline, CDR1 is MNHNS and CDR2 is SASEGT. The chain's CDR3 is CASSAEWAPGELFF. In DNA form, the CDR3 reads TGTGCCAGCAGTGCCGAGTGGGCCCCCGGGGAGCTGTTTTTT.

Notes on this clone: Possible read error: a much larger clone is one base away. The J gene is TRBJ2-3, the V gene TRBV27; the match to TRBD2 covers 14 bases. CDR3 size: 15 residues. Trimming at V came to 5 bases and at J to 7 bases, leaving 5 bases not matched to a gene. The germline gives CDR1 MNHEY, CDR2 SMNVEV (reference sequence). CDR3 protein: CASSQGTSGRNTQYF. The DNA of the CDR3 is TGTGCCAGCAGTCAAGGGACTAGCGGGAGAAATACGCAGTATTTT.

This clone occurred once. The gene calls are TRBV7-9 and TRBJ2-5, with TRBD1 matching 10 bases. CDR3 length equals 13 residues. V trimming: 5 bases; J trimming: 5 bases; junction bases outside the gene matches: 2. Per germline, CDR1 SEHNR and CDR2 FQNEAQ (reference sequence). CDR3 nucleotide sequence: TGTGCCAGCAGCACGGGACAGGGGGAGACCCAGTACTTC. Translation gives CASSTGQGETQYF.

This chain links TRBV2 with TRBJ2-7; tentatively, D is TRBD2 (6 bases). Germline CDR1 reads SNHLY; CDR2 reads FYNNEI. The CDR3 is made up of 14 amino acids. V lost 4 bases, J lost 3 bases, and 13 bases lay in between. The CDR3, as DNA: TGTGCCAGCAGTGCGGCTAGCGCTGGCTACGAGCAGTACTTC. Translated: CASSAASAGYEQYF.

This clone was seen only once. The chain has TRBV19 and TRBJ1-2; D possibly corresponds to TRBD1 (5 bases). The germline V and J ends were trimmed by 4 bases and 6 bases, with 18 bases remaining between them. The CDR3 is 15 residues long. Germline V gives CDR1 LNHDA, CDR2 SQIVND (reference sequence). The chain's CDR3 is CASSKGRGSVDGYTF. The CDR3 DNA reads TGTGCCAGTAGTAAGGGGCGGGGTTCTGTGGATGGCTACACCTTC.

The V gene is TRBV18, the J gene TRBJ2-1; D possibly corresponds to TRBD1 (6 bases). The CDR3 covers 15 residues. V was pared by 4 bases and J by 6 bases, with 16 bases between. The germline V gene encodes CDR1 KGHSH and CDR2 LQKENI. The CDR3 DNA is TGTGCCAGCTCACGGGGGCGTCCGGGTGGCAATGAGCAGTTCTTC. Encoded protein: CASSRGRPGGNEQFF.

This chain joins TRBV7-3 and TRBJ2-4; D unclear. The CDR3 totals 13 residues. V was cut by 5 bases and J by 5 bases, with 10 bases left in between. Germline values: CDR1 SGHTA, CDR2 FQGTGA. The CDR3 spells CASSPDPQNIQYF. The CDR3 DNA sequence: TGTGCCAGCAGCCCGGACCCGCAAAACATTCAGTACTTC.

This chain joins TRBV30 and TRBJ2-1, with TRBD2 identical over 10 bases. The trim removed 2 bases at V and 9 bases at J, leaving 4 bases unmatched. Germline-derived CDR1 and CDR2 are GTSNPN and SVGIG (reference sequence). This CDR3 spans 13 amino acids. CDR3 sequence (DNA): TGTGCCTGGAGTCTAGCGGGAGCTGCTGAGCAGTTCTTC. It translates to CAWSLAGAAEQFF. Combining the CDR3 with reference TRBV30 and TRBJ2-1 gives the whole variable domain SQTIHQWPATLVQPVGSPLSLECTVEGTSNPNLYWYRQAAGRGLQLLFYSVGIGQISSEVPQNLSASRPQDRQFILSSKKLLLSDSGFYLCAWSLAGAAEQFFGPGTRLTVL.

V gene TRBV30 combines with J gene TRBJ1-1, with D perhaps matching TRBD1 (5 bases). Germline V gene lookup returns CDR1 GTSNPN and CDR2 SVGIG (reference sequence). This CDR3 is 12 amino acids long. V gave up 6 bases and J gave up 8 bases, with 16 bases separating them. The CDR3 region is CACAPDSLEAFF. The CDR3 DNA reads as TGTGCCTGCGCACCAGACAGCTTAGAAGCTTTCTTT.

The chain combines TRBV11-3 with TRBJ2-1, with D possibly matching TRBD2 (6 bases). The CDR3 runs 14 residues. Germline CDR1 is SGHNT and CDR2 is YENEEA. V shed 1 base and J shed 5 bases, with 9 bases lying between them. The CDR3 spells CASSLGGENNEQFF. CDR3 bases: TGTGCCAGCAGCTTAGGCGGGGAAAACAATGAGCAGTTCTTC.

This clone was detected many times. The genes are TRBV30 and TRBJ2-7, with D unresolved. Trimming pared 3 bases from V and 4 bases from J, leaving 13 bases between. Germline V gene lookup returns CDR1 GTSNPN and CDR2 SVGIG (reference sequence). This CDR3 contains 13 residues. CDR3 DNA: TGTGCCTGGAGGGCCCCAGAAGTATACGAGCAGTACTTC. Its protein product is CAWRAPEVYEQYF.

This clone was counted ten times or more. This sequence joins TRBV28 and TRBJ1-5; D remains unclear. With 8 bases removed from V and 3 bases from J, the gap between germline ends came to 8 bases. Germline V lookup: CDR1 MDHEN, CDR2 SYDVKM. CDR3 length: 12 residues. CDR3 bases: TGTGCCAGCGTCGTCGACAATCAGCCCCAGCATTTT. It codes for CASVVDNQPQHF.

This chain uses TRBV6-5 with TRBJ2-7; D may be TRBD2 (7 bases). Trimming pared 7 bases from V and 0 bases from J, leaving 16 bases between. The CDR3 length is 15 residues. Germline assignment: CDR1 MNHEY and CDR2 SVGAGI. Here the CDR3 DNA reads TGTGCCAGCAAGAGGGCGGGGGCGCGCTCCTACGAGCAGTACTTC. Protein: CASKRAGARSYEQYF.

V and J are TRBV6-1 and TRBJ1-1, with 7 bases fitting TRBD1. Germline V gives CDR1 MNHNS, CDR2 SASEGT. J was trimmed by 5 bases and V by 6 bases; bases with no gene match: 9. CDR3 length: 14 amino acids. DNA for the CDR3: TGTGCCAGCAGCCGACAGGGAGGAGGGACTGAAGCTTTCTTT. Its translation: CASSRQGGGTEAFF.

V usage is TRBV4-1 and J usage is TRBJ1-3; perhaps TRBD1 as D (6 bases). CDR1 and CDR2 (germline): MGHRA, YSYEKL. V was shortened by 0 bases and J by 4 bases, with 16 bases between the two germline ends. The CDR3 has 17 amino acids. As DNA, the CDR3 is TGCGCCAGCAGCCAAGAGCTGGTACAGGGTCCCGGAAACACCATATATTTT. Protein product: CASSQELVQGPGNTIYF.

This clone was found once. The rearrangement uses TRBV7-9 and TRBJ1-4; no reliable D call. Germline V lookup: CDR1 SEHNR, CDR2 FQNEAQ (reference sequence). The germline V and J ends were trimmed by 2 bases and 7 bases, with 14 bases remaining between them. The CDR3 loop spans 15 amino acids. This chain's CDR3 is CASSLRRDGGEKLFF. As DNA, the CDR3 is TGTGCCAGCAGCTTACGGAGGGATGGAGGTGAAAAACTGTTTTTT.

This clone was counted a single time. The chain recombines TRBV5-1 with TRBJ1-2, with 7 bases that match TRBD1. The CDR3 is 16 amino acids. CDR1 is SGHRS, CDR2 YFSETQ, per germline. Trimming removed 4 bases from V and 0 bases from J; junction bases left unmatched: 9. The CDR3 coding sequence is TGCGCCAGCAGCGCGACAGGGAGCCGCTCTAACTATGGCTACACCTTC. Amino acids: CASSATGSRSNYGYTF. Using reference TRBV5-1 and TRBJ1-2 for the parts outside the CDR3, the full variable domain is KAGVTQTPRYLIKTRGQQVTLSCSPISGHRSVSWYQQTPGQGLQFLFEYFSETQRNKGNFPGRFSGRQFSNSRSEMNVSTLELGDSALYLCASSATGSRSNYGYTFGSGTRLTVV.

The J gene is TRBJ2-5, the V gene TRBV18; TRBD2 matches 7 bases. The DNA end favors TRBJ2-7, so the J call may be wrong. Per germline, CDR1 KGHSH and CDR2 LQKENI. The CDR3 totals 17 residues. The CDR3 DNA is TGTGCCAGCTCACCACCGCTAGCGGTCCTTGGGGCCTACGAGCAGTACTTC. Amino acids: CASSPPLAVLGAYEQYF.

The chain combines TRBV10-2 with TRBJ2-3; 7 bases line up with TRBD1. From germline, CDR1 is WSHSY and CDR2 SAAADI. CDR3 length: 13 residues. Germline trimming cut 2 bases from V and 6 bases from J; bases unmatched to any gene: 2. DNA for the CDR3: TGCGCCAGCAGTGAGGGACAGGATGATACGCAGTATTTT. Encoded protein: CASSEGQDDTQYF.